This T cell receptor (beta chain) was found in a study of beta chain features in type 1 diabetes. The study, taken as a whole, reports: In every one of the four CD4+ subsets, TCRB CDR3s were moderately but significantly shorter in Type 1 diabetes patients.

The whole isolated RNA underwent reverse transcription, so sequencing captured expressed TCRB transcripts. Only in-frame clones appear in the TCRdb table, and some are missing; sequencing was by immunoSEQ multiplex PCR. The table shows about 160,000 clones, with 6.5% to 10% occurring only once. In germline, CDR1 is MGHDK, CDR2 SYGVNS. CDR3 length equals 13 residues. Trimming shortened V by 6 bases and J by 1 base, and 9 bases separated the two germline ends. Comment on this clone: Its target is unknown.

The sequenced sample was central memory CD4+ T cells from blood. The chain recombines TRBV25-1 with TRBJ1-1; no firm D call. The receptor was isolated from a woman aged 18 to 35 with type 1 diabetes. The CDR3 DNA sequence: TGTGCCAGCAGCTTATCGGGGAACACTGAAGCTTTCTTT. Residues: CASSLSGNTEAFF.